This TCR beta chain was sequenced for a study of blood T cell repertoires in COVID-19. At the level of the study: T cells, B-cell-depleted T cells, or PBMCs supplied cDNA or gDNA.

Repertoires were generated with immunoSEQ multiplex PCR, while TCRdb's copy carries only in-frame clones and drops some. The data show some 110,000 clones, about 74% seen once. The CDR3 is made up of 16 amino acids. Germline-derived CDR1 and CDR2 are LNHDA and SQIVND (reference sequence). V shed 4 bases and J shed 3 bases, with 17 bases lying between them. The receptor was isolated from a man older than 75 with COVID-19, enrolled during active disease. Input material: peripheral blood. V is TRBV19 and J is TRBJ2-3, with D perhaps TRBD2 (7 bases). CDR3 DNA: TGTGCCAGTAGTACAAGGGGGGGAGGAGCGACAGATACGCAGTATTTT. Protein product: CASSTRGGGATDTQYF.